These T cell receptor beta chains were read from a single sample in a study of neoadjuvant anti-PD-1 for oral cavity cancer. Produced via immunoSEQ multiplex PCR; TCRdb's table is partial and in-frame only. The top ten clones hold about 2.8% of a sample with around 14,000 clones, around 70% of them seen once. Sequencing used PBMCs, obtained after nivolumab (anti-PD-1) treatment. All receptors come from a person aged 40 to 85 with oral cavity squamous cell carcinoma. Each CDR3 is given with its conserved first and last residue. Each record gives: V gene, J gene, D gene, clone size, CDR3 protein, CDR3 DNA. D genes are given only for firm matches. Expanded clones are given a class, and other clones once, few, many or no size at all.

>TRBV13|TRBJ2-5|TRBD1|.
CASSRRDRGLRETQYF
TGTGCCAGCAGCAGACGGGACAGGGGTCTTAGAGAGACCCAGTACTTC
>TRBV7-3|TRBJ2-5|TRBD1|.
CASSYMPGQGAAQYF
TGTGCCAGCAGCTATATGCCGGGACAGGGGGCGGCCCAGTACTTC
>TRBV2|TRBJ2-5|TRBD1|.
CASSPLQGALETQYF
TGTGCCAGCAGTCCTTTACAGGGGGCGTTGGAGACCCAGTACTTC
>TRBV28|TRBJ1-2|.|.
CASKTKEGNRGGYTF
TGTGCCAGCAAAACGAAGGAGGGGAACCGGGGTGGCTACACCTTC
>TRBV5-6|TRBJ1-1|.|.
CASSLPGGMNTEAFF
TGTGCCAGCAGCTTGCCGGGGGGGATGAACACTGAAGCTTTCTTT
>TRBV9|TRBJ2-6|.|.
CASSVLPEVPLAGANVLTF
TGTGCCAGCAGCGTTTTACCTGAGGTCCCTTTGGCTGGGGCCAACGTCCTGACTTTC
>TRBV6-1|TRBJ2-2|TRBD2|few
CASSGPVTSGRIGELFF
TGTGCCAGCAGTGGACCCGTGACTAGCGGGAGAATCGGGGAGCTGTTTTTT
>TRBV10-3|TRBJ2-7|TRBD1|.
CAISVGTGDYEQYF
TGTGCCATCAGTGTGGGGACAGGGGATTACGAGCAGTACTTC
>TRBV29-1|TRBJ2-5|TRBD2|.
CSVERTSEETQYF
TGCAGCGTTGAACGGACTAGCGAGGAGACCCAGTACTTC
>TRBV10-1|TRBJ2-3|.|.
CASSESSGRDTQYF
TGCGCCAGCAGTGAGTCGAGCGGAAGAGATACGCAGTATTTT
>TRBV6-1|TRBJ2-1|.|.
CASSTGTGYNEQFF
TGTGCCAGCAGCACAGGGACGGGGTACAATGAGCAGTTCTTC
>TRBV2|TRBJ2-2|TRBD2|.
CASSKLAGPNTGELFF
TGTGCCAGCAGTAAGCTAGCGGGCCCGAACACCGGGGAGCTGTTTTTT
>TRBV29-1|TRBJ2-2|.|.
CSVRGAVANTGELFF
TGCAGCGTTCGGGGGGCGGTTGCGAACACCGGGGAGCTGTTTTTT
>TRBV2|TRBJ1-5|.|few
CASSVGRLDNQPQHF
TGTGCCAGCAGTGTTGGAAGACTCGACAATCAGCCCCAGCATTTT
>TRBV27|TRBJ2-3|TRBD2|.
CASSLGLGTDTQYF
TGTGCCAGCAGTTTAGGACTAGGCACAGATACGCAGTATTTT
>TRBV9|TRBJ2-1|TRBD1|.
CASSARDRDYNEQFF
TGTGCCAGCAGCGCCCGGGACAGGGACTACAATGAGCAGTTCTTC
>TRBV5-8|TRBJ2-5|.|.
CASSMWESQYF
TGTGCCAGCAGCATGTGGGAGAGCCAGTACTTC
>TRBV7-3|TRBJ2-5|TRBD1|.
CASSFRGTGAETQYF
TGTGCCAGCAGCTTTAGGGGGACAGGGGCAGAGACCCAGTACTTC
>TRBV6-5|TRBJ2-7|TRBD1|.
CASSYYRGSYEQYF
TGTGCCAGCAGTTATTACAGGGGCTCCTACGAGCAGTACTTC
>TRBV10-3|TRBJ2-7|.|.
CAISEGPPFYEQYF
TGTGCCATCAGTGAAGGGCCACCTTTTTACGAGCAGTACTTC
>TRBV5-1|TRBJ2-2|TRBD2|few
CASSLLAVYTGELFF
TGCGCCAGCAGCCTACTAGCGGTCTACACCGGGGAGCTGTTTTTT
>TRBV6-1|TRBJ2-3|TRBD1|.
CASSEGGQGDTQYF
TGTGCCAGCAGTGAAGGAGGACAGGGAGATACGCAGTATTTT
>TRBV28|TRBJ2-3|TRBD1|few
CASSGTGQARDTQYF
TGTGCCAGCAGCGGAACAGGACAGGCCAGAGATACGCAGTATTTT
>TRBV2|TRBJ1-2|TRBD1|.
CASRQLSTGAVGYTF
TGTGCCAGCAGACAACTATCGACAGGGGCGGTAGGCTACACCTTC
>TRBV30|TRBJ1-2|.|.
CAWSVFGGETFYYGYTF
TGTGCCTGGAGTGTTTTCGGGGGCGAGACCTTCTACTATGGCTACACCTTC
>TRBV5-1|TRBJ2-1|TRBD2|.
CASSLTSGSYNEQFF
TGCGCCAGCAGCTTAACTAGCGGGAGCTACAATGAGCAGTTCTTC
>TRBV9|TRBJ2-1|TRBD1|.
CASSVGQGPYNEQFF
TGTGCCAGCAGCGTGGGACAGGGTCCTTACAATGAGCAGTTCTTC
>TRBV2|TRBJ2-5|TRBD2|few
CASTGTSGSQETQYF
TGTGCCAGCACGGGGACTAGCGGGTCCCAAGAGACCCAGTACTTC
>TRBV6-5|TRBJ1-2|.|few
CASRVSGLRNYGYTF
TGTGCCAGCAGGGTTTCAGGGCTTCGAAACTATGGCTACACCTTC
>TRBV5-1|TRBJ2-1|TRBD1|.
CASSSLQGIGNEQFF
TGCGCCAGCAGCTCGCTACAGGGGATTGGGAATGAGCAGTTCTTC
>TRBV7-2|TRBJ2-3|TRBD2|once
CASSSPPGLLLTDTQYF
TGTGCCAGCAGCTCCCCCCCGGGACTACTACTCACAGATACGCAGTATTTT
>TRBV11-2|TRBJ1-5|.|.
CASSSTGNSRPQHF
TGTGCCAGCAGCTCCACAGGGAACTCCCGGCCCCAGCATTTT
>TRBV7-6|TRBJ2-1|TRBD2|.
CASSSSGGFNEQFF
TGTGCCAGCAGCTCTAGCGGGGGTTTCAATGAGCAGTTCTTC
>TRBV19|TRBJ1-2|TRBD1|.
CASSKAGGPGYTF
TGTGCCAGTAGTAAAGCAGGGGGACCTGGCTACACCTTC